This record concerns one T cell receptor beta chain sequence. The antigen is unknown. A clone one base away is much larger, so this may be a read error. The identical CDR3 is also encoded by other nucleotide sequences in the sample. These data belong to a study of metastatic and nonmetastatic thyroid tumors. Background on the study: It was across blood and tumor or nodule tissue from malignant and benign thyroid patients that repertoires were compared.

Original processing notes: Using the CDR3 differences seen across clinicopathological groups, the authors built a distant-metastasis classifier for papillary thyroid cancer, which was meant to discriminate distant-metastatic patients. MiXCR was used by TCRdb to re-call the PCR reads. The V and J calls follow TCRdb's processing rather than the paper's. The sample has 22,000 or so clones, more than 14% seen once; the top ten hold roughly 14%. Study-wide results and caveats: Malignant thyroid tumors reportedly had TCR beta diversity that was significantly higher than in benign nodules, in blood and tumor.

No treatment of any kind had been given to any patient before thyroid surgery. The specimen sequenced was tumor tissue. This TCR was sampled from a female donor with papillary thyroid cancer or a benign thyroid nodule (not recorded which). Some clones in this sample may be carry-over from other donors' samples.

CDR3 amino acids: CASSPPGGGEGNTEAFF. DNA of the CDR3: TGTGCCAGCTCACCACCAGGGGGCGGCGAAGGGAACACTGAAGCTTTCTTC. The J gene is TRBJ1-1, the V gene TRBV18, with 7 bases identical to TRBD1. The CDR3 totals 17 residues. Germline-derived CDR1 and CDR2 are KGHSH and LQKENI.